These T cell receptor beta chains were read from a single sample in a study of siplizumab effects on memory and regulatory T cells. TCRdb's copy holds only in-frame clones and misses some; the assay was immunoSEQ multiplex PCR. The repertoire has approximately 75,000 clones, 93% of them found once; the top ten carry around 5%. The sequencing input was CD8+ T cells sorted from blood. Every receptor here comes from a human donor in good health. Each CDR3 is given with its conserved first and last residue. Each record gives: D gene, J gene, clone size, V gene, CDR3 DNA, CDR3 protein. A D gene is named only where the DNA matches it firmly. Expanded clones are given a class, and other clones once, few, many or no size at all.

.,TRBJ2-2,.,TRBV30,TGTGCCTGGTACACCGGGGAGCTGTTTTTT,CAWYTGELFF
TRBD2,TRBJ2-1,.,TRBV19,TGTGCCAGTAGTAAACTAGCGACCAATGAGCAGTTCTTC,CASSKLATNEQFF
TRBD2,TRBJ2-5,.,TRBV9,TGTGCCAGCAGCTCGGGACTAGCGGGGGGGCCACGGACCCAGTACTTC,CASSSGLAGGPRTQYF
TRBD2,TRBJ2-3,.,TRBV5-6,TGTGCCAGCAGCTTGGACGGACTAGGGAGCACAGATACGCAGTATTTT,CASSLDGLGSTDTQYF
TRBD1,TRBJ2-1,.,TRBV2,TGTGCCAGCATTGACAGGGAGTCAACCTCCTACAATGAGCAGTTCTTC,CASIDRESTSYNEQFF
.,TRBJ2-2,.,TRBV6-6,TGTGCCAGCAGTTACTTCGAGGGGGGAGGGACCGGGGAGCTGTTTTTT,CASSYFEGGGTGELFF
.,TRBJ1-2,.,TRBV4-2,TGTGCCAGCAGCCAAGCAATCGACAGTCCTGGCTACACCTTC,CASSQAIDSPGYTF
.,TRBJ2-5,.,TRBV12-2,TGTGCAAGTCGCTTTCGTACCCTGAGGCAGGAAAAAGAGACCCAGTACTTC,CASRFRTLRQEKETQYF
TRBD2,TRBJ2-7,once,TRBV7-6,TGTGCCAGCAGCTTAAGAATAGCTAGCGGGGGGACCTACGAGCAGTACTTC,CASSLRIASGGTYEQYF
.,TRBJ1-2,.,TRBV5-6,TGTGCCAGCAGCTTGGGGGCAGGGGAGGCGGGCACCTTC,CASSLGAGEAGTF
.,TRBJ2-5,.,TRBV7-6,TGTGCCAGCAGCTTAGGCAGTGGATGGGAGACCCAGTACTTC,CASSLGSGWETQYF
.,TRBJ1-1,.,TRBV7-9,TGTGCCAGCAGCTTAGAAGACCCGAACACTGAAGCTTTCTTT,CASSLEDPNTEAFF
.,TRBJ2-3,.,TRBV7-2,TGTGCCAGCAGCTTAGGGGAGACTAGCACAGATACGCAGTATTTT,CASSLGETSTDTQYF
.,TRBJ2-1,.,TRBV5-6,TGTGCCAGCAGCTACGGGACACTGTACAATGAGCAGTTCTTC,CASSYGTLYNEQFF
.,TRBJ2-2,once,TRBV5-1,TGCGCCAGCAGCTTAAGGGACTTCCCACCTACCGGGGAGCTGTTTTTT,CASSLRDFPPTGELFF
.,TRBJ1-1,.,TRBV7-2,TGTGCCAGCACCCCCTTCGTAGGCACTGAAGCTTTCTTT,CASTPFVGTEAFF
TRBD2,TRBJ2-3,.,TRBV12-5,TGTGCTAGTGGTTTGGTCTCCACTAGCGGGGACCTGGGTTGGACGCAGTATTTT,CASGLVSTSGDLGWTQYF
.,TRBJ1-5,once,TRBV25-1,TGTGCCAGCAGTGACTCGAATCAGCCCCAGCATTTT,CASSDSNQPQHF
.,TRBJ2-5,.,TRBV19,TGTGCCAGTAGTCATGTCGTGGGGGCTCGGGAAGAGACCCAGTACTTC,CASSHVVGAREETQYF
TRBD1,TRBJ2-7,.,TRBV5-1,TGCGCCAGCAGCTTGAACAGGGGCTACGAGCAGTACTTC,CASSLNRGYEQYF
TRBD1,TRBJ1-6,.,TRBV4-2,TGTGCCAGCAGCCAAGACAAGGGGGCTGGAAATTCACCCCTCCACTTT,CASSQDKGAGNSPLHF
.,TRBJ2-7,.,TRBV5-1,TGCGCCAGCAGCTCCACCTACGAGCAGTACTTC,CASSSTYEQYF
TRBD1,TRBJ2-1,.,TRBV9,TGTGCCAGCAGCGCTGGGACAGGGGTTAATGAGCAGTTCTTC,CASSAGTGVNEQFF
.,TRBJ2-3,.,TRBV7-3,TGTGCCAGCAGCGATAGTCTGGGAGATACGCAGTATTTT,CASSDSLGDTQYF